This T cell receptor (beta chain) was observed in a study of shared clonotypes between healthy human individuals. Turning to the study itself: Used for every donor were three CD4 naive, three CD4 memory, two CD8 naive and one CD8 memory plate.

Repertoires were generated with immunoSEQ multiplex PCR, while TCRdb's copy carries only in-frame clones and drops some. The table has approximately 720,000 clones, 90% to 95% seen once. Whole-study findings and limits: Rarefaction indicated that sorted-subset sequencing remained incomplete although depth was large. Memory subsets generally showed lower estimated richness than naive subsets.

Germline values: CDR1 SEHNR, CDR2 FQNEAQ (reference sequence). The CDR3 sequence is 14 residues long. Trimming left V 5 bases short and J 5 bases short, with 12 bases between. A word on this clone: Its antigen is unknown.

Terminally differentiated effector memory CD45RA+ cells were excluded from the naive CD8 cells, which were CD45RO-negative and positively selected for CCR7. This TCR was recovered from a young man in good health. The genes are TRBV7-9 and TRBJ2-2, with a weak D call TRBD2 (5 bases). Sequences were obtained from naive CD8+ T cells sorted from blood. CDR3 residues: CASSPRARTGELFF. The CDR3 bases are TGTGCCAGCAGCCCGCGGGCGAGGACCGGGGAGCTGTTTTTT.